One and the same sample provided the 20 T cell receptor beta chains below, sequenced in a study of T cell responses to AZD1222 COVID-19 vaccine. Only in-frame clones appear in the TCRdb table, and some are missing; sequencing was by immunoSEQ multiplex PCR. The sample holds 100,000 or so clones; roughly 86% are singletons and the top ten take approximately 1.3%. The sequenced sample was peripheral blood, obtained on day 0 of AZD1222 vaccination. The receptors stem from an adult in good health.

The CDR3 nucleotides are TGTGCCAGCAGCTTGGAACGAGGACAGGGAACTAATGAAAAACTGTTTTTT. Residues: CASSLERGQGTNEKLFF. The chain uses TRBV7-2 and TRBJ1-4, with TRBD1 identical over 8 bases. Germline V CDR1 and CDR2: SGHTA, FQGNSA. V dropped 3 bases and J dropped 1; count of bases not matched to a gene: 7. There are 17 residues in the CDR3.

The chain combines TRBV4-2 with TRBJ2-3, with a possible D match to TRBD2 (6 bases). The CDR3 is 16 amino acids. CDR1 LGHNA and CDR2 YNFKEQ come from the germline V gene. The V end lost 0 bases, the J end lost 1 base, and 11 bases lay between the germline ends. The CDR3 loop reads CASSQDRRRGTDTQYF. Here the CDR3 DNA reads TGTGCCAGCAGCCAAGACCGGCGGAGGGGCACAGATACGCAGTATTTT.

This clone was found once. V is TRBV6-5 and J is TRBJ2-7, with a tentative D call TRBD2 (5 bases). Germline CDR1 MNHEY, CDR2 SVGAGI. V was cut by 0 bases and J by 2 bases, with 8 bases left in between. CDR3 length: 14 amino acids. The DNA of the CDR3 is TGTGCCAGCAGTTACTCTGACGGGACCTACGAGCAGTACTTC. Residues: CASSYSDGTYEQYF.

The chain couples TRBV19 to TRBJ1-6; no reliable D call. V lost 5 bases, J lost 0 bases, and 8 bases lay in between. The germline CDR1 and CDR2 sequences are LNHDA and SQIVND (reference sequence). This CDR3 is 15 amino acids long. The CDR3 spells CASSAASSYNSPLHF. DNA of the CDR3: TGTGCCAGTAGTGCAGCGAGCTCCTATAATTCACCCCTCCACTTT. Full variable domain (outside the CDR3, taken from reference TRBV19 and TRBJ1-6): DGGITQSPKYLFRKEGQNVTLSCEQNLNHDAMYWYRQDPGQGLRLIYYSQIVNDFQKGDIAEGYSVSREKKESFPLTVTSAQKNPTAFYLCASSAASSYNSPLHFGNGTRLTVT.

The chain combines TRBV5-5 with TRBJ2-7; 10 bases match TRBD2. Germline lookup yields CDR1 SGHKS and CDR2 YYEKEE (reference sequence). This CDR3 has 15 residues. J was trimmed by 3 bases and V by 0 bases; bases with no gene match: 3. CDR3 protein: CASSLAPSGSYEQYF. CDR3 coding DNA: TGTGCCAGCAGCTTGGCCCCTAGCGGGAGCTACGAGCAGTACTTC.

The CDR3: CASSVASAGIYEQYF. CDR3 nucleotides: TGTGCCAGCAGCGTAGCTTCGGCAGGAATCTACGAGCAGTACTTC. The chain joins TRBV9 to TRBJ2-7; D is uncertain. Trimming left V 0 bases short and J 3 bases short, with 13 bases between. This CDR3 is built from 15 residues. Per germline, CDR1 SGDLS and CDR2 YYNGEE.

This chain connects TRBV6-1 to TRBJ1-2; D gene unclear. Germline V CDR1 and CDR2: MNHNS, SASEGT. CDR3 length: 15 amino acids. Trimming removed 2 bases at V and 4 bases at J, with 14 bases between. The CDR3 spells CASSERQRVLYGYTF. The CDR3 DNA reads TGTGCCAGCAGTGAAAGACAACGGGTCCTCTATGGCTACACCTTC.

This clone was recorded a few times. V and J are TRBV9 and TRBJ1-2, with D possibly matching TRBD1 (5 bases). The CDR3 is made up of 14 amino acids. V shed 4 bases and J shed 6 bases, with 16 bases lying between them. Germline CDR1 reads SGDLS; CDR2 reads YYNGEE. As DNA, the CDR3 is TGTGCCAGCAGCCCTCACCAGGGAAGGGATGGCTACACCTTC. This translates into CASSPHQGRDGYTF.

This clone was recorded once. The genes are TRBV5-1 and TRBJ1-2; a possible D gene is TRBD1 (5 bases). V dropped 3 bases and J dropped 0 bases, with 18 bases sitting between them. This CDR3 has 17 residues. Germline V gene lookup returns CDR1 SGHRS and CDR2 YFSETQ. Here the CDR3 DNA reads TGCGCCAGCAGCTCCTCTTTCGGACAAGGAACTAACTATGGCTACACCTTC. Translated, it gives CASSSSFGQGTNYGYTF.

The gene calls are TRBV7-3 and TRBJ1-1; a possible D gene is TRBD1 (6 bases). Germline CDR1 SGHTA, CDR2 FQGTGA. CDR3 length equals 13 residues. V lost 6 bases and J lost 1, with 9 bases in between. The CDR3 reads CASREQGNTEAFF. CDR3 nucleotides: TGTGCCAGCAGAGAACAGGGGAACACTGAAGCTTTCTTT. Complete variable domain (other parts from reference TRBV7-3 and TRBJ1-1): GAGVSQTPSNKVTEKGKYVELRCDPISGHTALYWYRQSLGQGPEFLIYFQGTGAADDSGLPNDRFFAVRPEGSVSTLKIQRTERGDSAVYLCASREQGNTEAFFGQGTRLTVV.

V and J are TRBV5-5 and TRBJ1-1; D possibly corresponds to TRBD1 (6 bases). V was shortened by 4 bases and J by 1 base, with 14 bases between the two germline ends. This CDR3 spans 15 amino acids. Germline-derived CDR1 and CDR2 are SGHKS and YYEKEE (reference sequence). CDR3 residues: CASSPPTGWNTEAFF. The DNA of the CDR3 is TGTGCCAGCAGCCCCCCGACAGGATGGAACACTGAAGCTTTCTTT.

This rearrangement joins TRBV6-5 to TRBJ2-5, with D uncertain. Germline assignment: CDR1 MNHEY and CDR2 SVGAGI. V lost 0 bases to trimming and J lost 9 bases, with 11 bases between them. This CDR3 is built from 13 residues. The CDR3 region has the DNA TGTGCCAGCAGTTACTCGCGCGGAACGGCCCAGTACTTC. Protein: CASSYSRGTAQYF.

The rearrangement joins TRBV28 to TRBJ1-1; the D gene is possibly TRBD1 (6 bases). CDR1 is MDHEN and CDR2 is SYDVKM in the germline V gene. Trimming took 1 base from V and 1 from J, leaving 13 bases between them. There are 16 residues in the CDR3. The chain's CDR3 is CASSLFQMGANTEAFF. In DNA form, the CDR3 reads TGTGCCAGCAGTTTATTCCAAATGGGGGCGAACACTGAAGCTTTCTTT.

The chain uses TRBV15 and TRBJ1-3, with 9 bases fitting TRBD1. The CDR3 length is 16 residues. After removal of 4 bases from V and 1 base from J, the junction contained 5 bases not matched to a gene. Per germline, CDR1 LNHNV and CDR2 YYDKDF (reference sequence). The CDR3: CATSKQGARSGNTIYF. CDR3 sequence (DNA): TGTGCCACCAGCAAACAGGGGGCACGATCTGGAAACACCATATATTTT.

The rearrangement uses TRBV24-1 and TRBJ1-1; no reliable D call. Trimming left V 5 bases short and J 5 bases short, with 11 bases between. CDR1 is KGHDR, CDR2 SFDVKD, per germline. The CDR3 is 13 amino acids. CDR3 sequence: CATSGGSFTEAFF. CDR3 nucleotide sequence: TGTGCCACCAGTGGCGGGAGTTTTACTGAAGCTTTCTTT.

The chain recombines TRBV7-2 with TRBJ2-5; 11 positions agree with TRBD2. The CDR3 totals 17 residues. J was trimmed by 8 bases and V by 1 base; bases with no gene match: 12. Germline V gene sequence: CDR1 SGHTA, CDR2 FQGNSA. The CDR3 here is CASSLDPAGSGRVTQYF. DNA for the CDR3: TGTGCCAGCAGCTTAGACCCCGCGGGTAGCGGGAGGGTAACCCAGTACTTC.

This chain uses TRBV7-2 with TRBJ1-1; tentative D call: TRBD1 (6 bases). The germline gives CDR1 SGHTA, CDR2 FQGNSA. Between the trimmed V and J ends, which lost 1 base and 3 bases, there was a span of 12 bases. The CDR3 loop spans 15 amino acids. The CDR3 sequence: CASSLEGGGDTEAFF. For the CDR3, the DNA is TGTGCCAGCAGCTTAGAAGGGGGAGGGGACACTGAAGCTTTCTTT.

The CDR3 coding sequence is TGTGCCAGCAGCCCCTGCGGGGGGGATAATTCACCCCTCCACTTT. This codes for CASSPCGGDNSPLHF. The rearrangement links TRBV3-1 (or the pseudogene TRBV3-2) to TRBJ1-6; D might be TRBD1 (5 bases). Trimming took 4 bases from V and 5 from J, leaving 12 bases between them. Germline-derived CDR1 and CDR2 are LGHDT and YNNKEL (reference sequence). The CDR3 contains 15 residues.

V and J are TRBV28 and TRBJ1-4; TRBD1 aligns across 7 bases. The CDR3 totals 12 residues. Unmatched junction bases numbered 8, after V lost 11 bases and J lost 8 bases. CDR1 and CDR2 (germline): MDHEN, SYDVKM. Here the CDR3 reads CACQGVGEKLFF. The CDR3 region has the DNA TGTGCCTGCCAGGGGGTAGGGGAAAAACTGTTTTTT.

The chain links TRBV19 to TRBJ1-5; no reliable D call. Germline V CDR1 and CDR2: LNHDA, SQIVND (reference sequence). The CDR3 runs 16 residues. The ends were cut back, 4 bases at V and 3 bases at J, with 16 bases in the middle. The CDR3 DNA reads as TGTGCCAGTAGTACACGGGTCCAGACTTTCAATCAGCCCCAGCATTTT. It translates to CASSTRVQTFNQPQHF.